The T cell receptor beta chain under discussion was sequenced for a study of CD8 T cells in Susac syndrome. As for the study in general: Patients with Susac syndrome were therapy-naive, on corticosteroids, or on intravenous immunoglobulin alone at the time that blood was drawn.

This clonotype occurred a few times. Random hexamers served to reverse transcribe roughly 0.45 to 1 ug RNA. immunoSEQ multiplex PCR amplified TCR beta CDR3 across 54 Vbeta, 13 Jbeta. TCRdb recomputed calls from the immunoSEQ multiplex PCR reads with MiXCR, one row per CDR3 protein. The sample holds some 210,000 distinct CDR3 sequences, less than 95% seen once. The CDR3 spans 13 residues. V lost 1 base, J lost 0 bases, and 5 bases lay in between. Germline-derived CDR1 and CDR2 are SGHDT and YYEEEE. The sequence was obtained from a human donor with Susac syndrome. The specimen was CD4+ T cells from PBMCs. The V gene is TRBV5-6, the J gene TRBJ2-7; no definite D call. CDR3 nucleotide sequence: TGTGCCAGCAGCTTGACAGTCTCCTACGAGCAGTACTTC. Encoded protein: CASSLTVSYEQYF. Full variable domain (missing parts from reference TRBV5-6 and TRBJ2-7): DAGVTQSPTHLIKTRGQQVTLRCSPKSGHDTVSWYQQALGQGPQFIFQYYEEEERQRGNFPDRFSGHQFPNYSSELNVNALLLGDSALYLCASSLTVSYEQYFGPGTRLTVT.